This TCR beta chain was retrieved from a study of T cell changes during pregnancy in multiple sclerosis. CDR3 length: 15 residues. The V and J ends lost 5 bases and 3 bases respectively, with 14 bases between them. CDR1 LNHDA and CDR2 SQIVND come from the germline V gene (reference sequence). Sequenced by immunoSEQ multiplex PCR; TCRdb stores in-frame clones only, minus some. The sample yields fewer than 90,000 clones, approximately 95% seen once. The receptor was isolated from a female donor with multiple sclerosis, enrolled in a pregnancy study. The sequencing here drew on peripheral blood, taken in the first trimester of pregnancy. V and J are TRBV19 and TRBJ1-5, with D perhaps matching TRBD1 (6 bases). CDR3 in amino acids: CASSFSGVHNQPQHF. The CDR3 DNA sequence: TGTGCCAGTAGTTTCTCAGGGGTCCACAATCAGCCCCAGCATTTT.